A selection of T cell receptor beta chains follows, all from one sample in a study of blood T cell repertoires in COVID-19. Sequencing used immunoSEQ multiplex PCR; TCRdb keeps in-frame clones, though not all of them. Among fewer than 85,000 clones listed, around 86% were seen once. The sequencing sample was made of peripheral blood. The receptor set was obtained from a man over 45 with active COVID-19. Both conserved end residues are part of each CDR3. A D gene is named only where the DNA matches it firmly.

d_call | j_call | v_call | cdr3_nt | cdr3_aa
- | TRBJ1-2 | TRBV7-2 | TGTGCCAGCAGCTTAGCGGGCGGGGGCGGCTACACCTTC | CASSLAGGGGYTF
- | TRBJ2-7 | TRBV11-2 | TGTGCCAGCAGCTTGGGATTGGGGACGGGGGTTTACGAGCAGTACTTC | CASSLGLGTGVYEQYF
TRBD1 | TRBJ2-3 | TRBV28 | TGTGCCAGCAGAAGGACAGGGGTCGGGACAGATACGCAGTATTTT | CASRRTGVGTDTQYF
TRBD1 | TRBJ1-4 | TRBV30 | TGTGCCTGGAGTTCCCTGGACAGGGATTTCGAAAAACTGTTTTTT | CAWSSLDRDFEKLFF
- | TRBJ2-1 | TRBV19 | TGTGCCAGTAGTTTGTCGGGGAACAATGAGCAGTTCTTC | CASSLSGNNEQFF
- | TRBJ2-5 | TRBV7-8 | TGTGCCAGCAGTCCGGGACTTCAAGAGACCCAGTACTTC | CASSPGLQETQYF
- | TRBJ2-7 | TRBV5-4 | TGTGCCAGCAGCCCCGCCGCTCCCACTCAAAGCTCCTACGAGCAGTACTTC | CASSPAAPTQSSYEQYF
- | TRBJ2-7 | TRBV4-3 | TGCGCCAGCAGCCCAGGGGCGCACAGAGTCTACGAGCAGTACTTC | CASSPGAHRVYEQYF
- | TRBJ2-7 | TRBV27 | TGTGCCAGCAGTTCGCGGCAGGGGATCGACGAGCAGTACTTC | CASSSRQGIDEQYF
- | TRBJ2-1 | TRBV3-1/TRBV3-2 | TGTGCCAGCAGCCAAGACGAACGGGTCGGGGAGTCCTACAATGAGCAGTTCTTC | CASSQDERVGESYNEQFF
- | TRBJ1-4 | TRBV7-9 | TGTGCCAGCAGCTCCCCCGTCCGGGGAACTAATGAAAAACTGTTTTTT | CASSSPVRGTNEKLFF
- | TRBJ1-5 | TRBV5-1 | TGCGCCAGCAGCCGCGGCCCAATTGGGGGGCAGCCCCAGCATTTT | CASSRGPIGGQPQHF
TRBD1 | TRBJ1-1 | TRBV24-1 | TGTGCCACCAGTGATTCGCGACAGGGGAACACTGAAGCTTTCTTT | CATSDSRQGNTEAFF
- | TRBJ1-5 | TRBV5-4 | TGTGCCAGCAGCTTGGGCGTGGGGCAGGCTAGCAATCAGCCCCAGCATTTT | CASSLGVGQASNQPQHF
- | TRBJ1-5 | TRBV19 | TGTGCCAGTAGTATAGGGGCGGGGTGGGGGCAGCCCCAGCATTTT | CASSIGAGWGQPQHF
TRBD1 | TRBJ2-5 | TRBV7-9 | TGTGCCAGCAGCTTCTTACAGGGGATAAACCAAGAGACCCAGTACTTC | CASSFLQGINQETQYF
TRBD2 | TRBJ2-3 | TRBV14 | TGTGCCAGCAGCCAGGGGACTAGGCGATTGGATACGCAGTATTTT | CASSQGTRRLDTQYF
- | TRBJ1-5 | TRBV6-5 | TGTGCCAGCAGTCCACGGGGGGTTAGCAATCAGCCCCAGCATTTT | CASSPRGVSNQPQHF